The entry that follows covers one TCR beta chain sequence. The data originate from a study of neurological immune-mediated disorders. Trimming pared 1 base from V and 4 bases from J, leaving 10 bases between. CDR3 length: 14 amino acids. Germline V CDR1 and CDR2: LNHDA, SQIVND (reference sequence). TCRdb redid the calling of the 5' RACE reads with MiXCR, one entry per CDR3 protein. Of 20,000 to 25,000 distinct CDR3 sequences in the sample, approximately 5.9% were seen once. V and J are TRBV19 and TRBJ2-5; D not resolved. The sequence was obtained from a man in his late teens or twenties in good health. The sample taken for sequencing was CD8+ T cells from blood. CDR3 amino acids: CASSIGRLRETQYF. The CDR3 bases are TGTGCCAGTAGTATAGGGCGGCTAAGAGAGACCCAGTACTTC.